This TCR beta chain is drawn from a study of cytomegalovirus exposure and HLA in healthy donors. Findings of the study overall: After further analysis at a later stage, 16,951 TCR beta sequences were associated with HLA alleles at 0.05 false discovery rate.

Comments on this clone: Its antigen remains unidentified.

Vbeta (60) and Jbeta (13) primers were used in the PCR. This table comes from immunoSEQ multiplex PCR, and its TCRdb copy is limited to in-frame clones, with some not included. This sample has 90,000 to 120,000 clones; roughly 70% occur once, and the top ten carry less than 15%. Sequenced sample: PBMCs. This clonotype originated in a woman aged 40 to 50 in good health and CMV-seropositive.

The CDR3, as DNA: TGTGCCAGTAGTACGTTGTTAAGCTCGAACACTGAAGCTTTCTTT. Encoded protein: CASSTLLSSNTEAFF. The chain recombines TRBV19 with TRBJ1-1; D gene unclear. Germline CDR1 and CDR2: LNHDA and SQIVND (reference sequence). The V and J ends lost 4 bases and 1 base respectively, with 13 bases between them. This CDR3 is 15 amino acids long. The complete variable domain, with remaining parts taken from reference TRBV19 and TRBJ1-1, reads DGGITQSPKYLFRKEGQNVTLSCEQNLNHDAMYWYRQDPGQGLRLIYYSQIVNDFQKGDIAEGYSVSREKKESFPLTVTSAQKNPTAFYLCASSTLLSSNTEAFFGQGTRLTVV.